This T cell receptor (beta chain) was documented in a study of control samples from healthy donors and cancer patients. TCRdb keeps only in-frame clones here, not all; method: immunoSEQ multiplex PCR. Here the sample spans fewer than 60,000 clones, 70% to 90% being singletons. The germline CDR1 and CDR2 sequences are WNHNN and SYGVQD (reference sequence). V gave up 2 bases and J gave up 0 bases, with 12 bases separating them. The CDR3 consists of 16 residues. Input material: PBMCs. The TCR originated in a woman aged 55-70 years with lung cancer. The V call is TRBV10-1, the J call TRBJ2-3; the D gene is possibly TRBD2 (7 bases). The CDR3 nucleotides are TGCGCCAGCAGTGAGATGGGGGGGGCTAGCACAGATACGCAGTATTTT. Amino acid sequence: CASSEMGGASTDTQYF.